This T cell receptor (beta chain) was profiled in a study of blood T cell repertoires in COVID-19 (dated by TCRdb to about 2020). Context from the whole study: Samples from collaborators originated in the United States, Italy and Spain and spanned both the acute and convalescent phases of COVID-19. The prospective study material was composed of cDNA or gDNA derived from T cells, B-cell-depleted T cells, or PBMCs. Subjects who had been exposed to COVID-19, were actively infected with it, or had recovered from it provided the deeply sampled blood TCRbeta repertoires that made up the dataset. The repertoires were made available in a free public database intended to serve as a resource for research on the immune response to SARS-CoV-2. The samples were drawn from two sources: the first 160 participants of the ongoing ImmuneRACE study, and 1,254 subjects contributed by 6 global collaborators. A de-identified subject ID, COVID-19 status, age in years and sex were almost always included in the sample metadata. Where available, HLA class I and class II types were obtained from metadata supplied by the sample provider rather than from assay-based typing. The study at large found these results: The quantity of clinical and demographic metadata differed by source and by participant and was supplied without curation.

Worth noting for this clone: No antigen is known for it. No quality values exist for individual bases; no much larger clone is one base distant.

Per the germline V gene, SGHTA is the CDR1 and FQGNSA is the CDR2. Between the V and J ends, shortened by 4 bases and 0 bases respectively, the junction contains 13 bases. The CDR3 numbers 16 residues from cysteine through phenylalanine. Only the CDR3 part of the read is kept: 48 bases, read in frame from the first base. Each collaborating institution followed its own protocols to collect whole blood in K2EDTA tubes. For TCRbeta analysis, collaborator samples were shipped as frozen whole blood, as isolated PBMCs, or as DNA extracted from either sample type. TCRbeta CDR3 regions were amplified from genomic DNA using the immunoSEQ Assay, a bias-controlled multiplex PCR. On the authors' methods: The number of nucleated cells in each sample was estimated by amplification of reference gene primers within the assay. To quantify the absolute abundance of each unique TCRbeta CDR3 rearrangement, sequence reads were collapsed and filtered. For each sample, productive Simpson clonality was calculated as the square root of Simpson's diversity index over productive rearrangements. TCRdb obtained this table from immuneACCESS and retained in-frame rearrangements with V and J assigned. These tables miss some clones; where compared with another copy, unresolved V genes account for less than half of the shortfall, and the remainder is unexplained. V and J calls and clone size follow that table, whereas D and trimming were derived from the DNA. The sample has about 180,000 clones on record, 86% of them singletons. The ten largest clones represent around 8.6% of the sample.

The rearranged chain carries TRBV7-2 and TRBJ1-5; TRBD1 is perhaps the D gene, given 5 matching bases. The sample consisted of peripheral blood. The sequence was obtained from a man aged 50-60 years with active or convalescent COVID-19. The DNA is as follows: TGTGCCAGCAGCTCCGGGGGGACCTTTAGCAATCAGCCCCAGCATTTT. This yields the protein CASSSGGTFSNQPQHF.